These 23 T cell receptor beta chains came from one sample sequenced in a study of OX40 agonist ivuxolimab in advanced cancers. Sequencing used immunoSEQ multiplex PCR; TCRdb keeps in-frame clones, though not all of them. The sample contains about 84,000 clones, approximately 90% of which appear only once. The sample in question was CD4+ or CD8+ T cells sorted from blood, obtained in a trial of the OX40 agonist ivuxolimab. These receptors originate from an adult with an advanced solid tumor such as melanoma, head and neck, liver or kidney cancer.

The chain couples TRBV10-3 to TRBJ2-5, with D unresolved. Germline CDR1 ENHRY, CDR2 SYGVKD. Deletions cut 2 bases from V and 7 bases from J, with 17 bases between. This CDR3 spans 15 amino acids. CDR3 in DNA: TGTGCCATCAGTGAGACGCCGGAGCCTATCGGGACCCAGTACTTC. Encoded protein: CAISETPEPIGTQYF.

The chain combines TRBV6-1 with TRBJ1-5; D not resolved. CDR3 length: 14 amino acids. Germline V gene lookup returns CDR1 MNHNS and CDR2 SASEGT. The ends were cut back, 1 base at V and 2 bases at J, with 6 bases in the middle. The CDR3 protein is CASSEDPGNQPQHF. CDR3 DNA sequence: TGTGCCAGCAGTGAAGACCCAGGCAATCAGCCCCAGCATTTT.

This chain uses TRBV29-1 with TRBJ2-7; D not resolved. Germline CDR1 is SQVTM and CDR2 is ANQGSEA. V lost 5 bases, J lost 1 base, and 15 bases lay in between. The length of the CDR3 is 14 residues. The CDR3 protein is CSVSPGPWSYEQYF. Written as DNA, the CDR3 is TGCAGCGTTTCACCAGGCCCTTGGTCCTACGAGCAGTACTTC.

The chain has TRBV5-1 and TRBJ1-2; TRBD1 is a possible D gene (5 bases). Germline values: CDR1 SGHRS, CDR2 YFSETQ. V was trimmed by 0 bases and J by 7 bases, leaving 16 bases between them. The CDR3 covers 15 residues. CDR3 sequence (DNA): TGCGCCAGCAGCTTGGGACGGGTCACAGGCCTTGGCTACACCTTC. It is translated as CASSLGRVTGLGYTF. The full variable domain, completed using reference TRBV5-1 and TRBJ1-2, is KAGVTQTPRYLIKTRGQQVTLSCSPISGHRSVSWYQQTPGQGLQFLFEYFSETQRNKGNFPGRFSGRQFSNSRSEMNVSTLELGDSALYLCASSLGRVTGLGYTFGSGTRLTVV.

The chain has TRBV4-2 and TRBJ2-3; TRBD1 aligns across 9 bases. This CDR3 contains 17 residues. Germline V gene lookup returns CDR1 LGHNA and CDR2 YNFKEQ. The J segment lost 2 bases and the V segment lost 3 bases, leaving 9 bases of the junction unmatched. CDR3 coding DNA: TGTGCCAGCAGCCACCCCCACGGGACAGGGCTCACAGATACGCAGTATTTT. This sequence encodes CASSHPHGTGLTDTQYF.

The rearrangement joins TRBV27 to TRBJ2-7; 12 positions match TRBD2. The V and J ends lost 8 bases and 0 bases, in that order; junction bases with no gene match: 8. The CDR3 spans 16 residues. Germline assignment: CDR1 MNHEY and CDR2 SMNVEV (reference sequence). The CDR3 region has the DNA TGTGCCAGCGGACTAGCGGGGACGTTTCTCTCCTACGAGCAGTACTTC. It encodes CASGLAGTFLSYEQYF.

The J gene is TRBJ1-5, the V gene TRBV19, with TRBD1 matching over 9 bases. The CDR3 is 15 residues long. Germline V lookup: CDR1 LNHDA, CDR2 SQIVND (reference sequence). V dropped 4 bases and J dropped 6; count of bases not matched to a gene: 7. Here the CDR3 DNA reads TGTGCCAGTAGTAGGCTGACAGGGGGGACTCAGCCCCAGCATTTT. This gives the protein CASSRLTGGTQPQHF.

This chain joins TRBV6-1 and TRBJ2-5, with 8 bases matching TRBD1. Germline V gene sequence: CDR1 MNHNS, CDR2 SASEGT. The CDR3 contains 19 residues. Germline trimming cut 3 bases from V and 0 bases from J; bases unmatched to any gene: 15. DNA of the CDR3: TGTGCCAGCAGTGACTTAGGACAGGGAACGACCCGATACCAAGAGACCCAGTACTTC. This gives the protein CASSDLGQGTTRYQETQYF.

The chain combines TRBV5-1 with TRBJ1-2; D uncertain. V dropped 0 bases and J dropped 7 bases, with 13 bases sitting between them. The germline CDR1 and CDR2 sequences are SGHRS and YFSETQ. The CDR3 totals 14 residues. The CDR3 loop reads CASSLAVGVGGYTF. CDR3 nucleotide sequence: TGCGCCAGCAGCTTGGCGGTGGGAGTTGGTGGCTACACCTTC. Complete variable domain (other parts from reference TRBV5-1 and TRBJ1-2): KAGVTQTPRYLIKTRGQQVTLSCSPISGHRSVSWYQQTPGQGLQFLFEYFSETQRNKGNFPGRFSGRQFSNSRSEMNVSTLELGDSALYLCASSLAVGVGGYTFGSGTRLTVV.

The chain carries TRBV29-1 and TRBJ2-1, with 10 nucleotides matching TRBD2. Germline V gene data show CDR1 as SQVTM and CDR2 as ANQGSEA. The CDR3 totals 16 residues. V lost 7 bases, J lost 3 bases, and 12 bases stayed unmatched. The CDR3 coding sequence is TGCAGCGCCAAGCCAACTGGGACTAGCGTCTACAATGAGCAGTTCTTC. Its translation: CSAKPTGTSVYNEQFF.

V and J are TRBV6-1 and TRBJ1-5; maybe TRBD1 (6 bases). The CDR3 contains 13 residues. CDR1 is MNHNS, CDR2 SASEGT, per germline. The germline V and J ends were trimmed by 4 bases and 6 bases, with 10 bases remaining between them. CDR3 loop: CASSVQGSQPQHF. Here the CDR3 DNA reads TGTGCCAGCAGTGTGCAGGGGAGTCAGCCCCAGCATTTT.

The chain combines TRBV5-1 with TRBJ2-7; 10 bases line up with TRBD2. The CDR3 contains 17 residues. The germline V gene encodes CDR1 SGHRS and CDR2 YFSETQ. Trimming took 4 bases from V and 5 from J; bases not matched to a gene: 15. CDR3 amino acids: CASSPNPVAGGRNEQYF. As DNA, the CDR3 is TGCGCCAGCAGCCCCAATCCCGTAGCGGGAGGTCGGAACGAGCAGTACTTC. Drawing the rest from reference TRBV5-1 and TRBJ2-7, the complete variable domain is KAGVTQTPRYLIKTRGQQVTLSCSPISGHRSVSWYQQTPGQGLQFLFEYFSETQRNKGNFPGRFSGRQFSNSRSEMNVSTLELGDSALYLCASSPNPVAGGRNEQYFGPGTRLTVT.

V is TRBV5-4 and J is TRBJ2-3, with 11 bases fitting TRBD2. CDR1 is SGHNT, CDR2 YYREEE, per germline (reference sequence). J gave up 3 bases and V 2 bases, and 5 bases lay outside the gene matches. The CDR3 is 16 amino acids. CDR3 nucleotide sequence: TGTGCCAGCAGCTTCCCTAGCGGGGGGTGGACAGATACGCAGTATTTT. Its protein is CASSFPSGGWTDTQYF.

The chain carries TRBV19 and TRBJ1-1; D ambiguous. V gave up 6 bases and J gave up 0 bases, with 14 bases separating them. The CDR3 runs 15 residues. Germline CDR1 reads LNHDA; CDR2 reads SQIVND (reference sequence). CDR3: CASREYGYMNTEAFF. The CDR3, as DNA: TGTGCCAGTAGGGAGTACGGTTACATGAACACTGAAGCTTTCTTT. Drawing the rest from reference TRBV19 and TRBJ1-1, the complete variable domain is DGGITQSPKYLFRKEGQNVTLSCEQNLNHDAMYWYRQDPGQGLRLIYYSQIVNDFQKGDIAEGYSVSREKKESFPLTVTSAQKNPTAFYLCASREYGYMNTEAFFGQGTRLTVV.

In its sample, this clone was seen once. The V call is TRBV5-6, the J call TRBJ2-6; D not resolved. Trimming took 2 bases from V and 0 from J, leaving 9 bases between them. This CDR3 spans 16 amino acids. Germline assignment: CDR1 SGHDT and CDR2 YYEEEE. CDR3 sequence (DNA): TGTGCCAGCAGCTTAGGACCGAACTCTGGGGCCAACGTCCTGACTTTC. Protein: CASSLGPNSGANVLTF.

The CDR3 sequence: CAISGASAEQFF. The CDR3 DNA reads TGTGCCATCAGTGGGGCTAGCGCTGAGCAGTTCTTC. This chain uses TRBV10-3 with TRBJ2-1; D may be TRBD2 (6 bases). With 4 bases removed from V and 9 bases from J, the gap between germline ends came to 10 bases. Germline-derived CDR1 and CDR2 are ENHRY and SYGVKD. CDR3 length equals 12 residues.

V is TRBV30 and J is TRBJ2-6; D is unclear. Germline V gene data show CDR1 as GTSNPN and CDR2 as SVGIG (reference sequence). CDR3 length equals 14 residues. V was shortened by 5 bases and J by 2 bases, with 10 bases between the two germline ends. The CDR3 here is CAWVREAGANVLTF. CDR3 nucleotide sequence: TGTGCCTGGGTGCGTGAGGCTGGGGCCAACGTCCTGACTTTC.

The rearrangement joins TRBV5-1 to TRBJ2-1; 8 nucleotides line up with TRBD2. V lost 1 base and J lost 6; bases outside the gene matches: 12. The CDR3 is 17 amino acids. Per germline, CDR1 SGHRS and CDR2 YFSETQ. The CDR3 loop is CASSLKRNAGGINEQFF. CDR3 DNA: TGCGCCAGCAGCTTGAAACGCAACGCGGGGGGCATCAATGAGCAGTTCTTC.

J is TRBJ2-5 and V is TRBV6-1; D gene unclear. CDR3 size: 11 residues. The V end lost 7 bases, the J end lost 5 bases, and 8 bases lay between the germline ends. Germline V lookup: CDR1 MNHNS, CDR2 SASEGT. CDR3 region: CASTSWETQYF. Written as DNA, the CDR3 is TGTGCCAGCACATCGTGGGAGACCCAGTACTTC.

In DNA, the CDR3 is TGTGCCAGCAGCCAAGTGGACGAGCAGTACTTC. Translated, it gives CASSQVDEQYF. The chain combines TRBV11-1 with TRBJ2-7; no clear D gene. V lost 5 bases to trimming and J lost 5 bases, with 7 bases between them. Germline V CDR1 and CDR2: SGHAT, FQDESV (reference sequence). This CDR3 region has 11 residues.

The chain uses TRBV18 and TRBJ1-5; D gene uncertain. CDR1 is KGHSH and CDR2 is LQKENI in the germline V gene. CDR3 length: 12 amino acids. The V end lost 6 bases, the J end lost 9 bases, and 12 bases lay between the germline ends. The CDR3 loop is CASSLGLLPQHF. DNA of the CDR3: TGTGCCAGCTCCCTCGGCCTGCTGCCCCAGCATTTT. Together with reference TRBV18 and TRBJ1-5, the CDR3 gives the full variable domain: NAGVMQNPRHLVRRRGQEARLRCSPMKGHSHVYWYRQLPEEGLKFMVYLQKENIIDESGMPKERFSAEFPKEGPSILRIQQVVRGDSAAYFCASSLGLLPQHFGDGTRLSIL.

This sequence joins TRBV5-1 and TRBJ1-2; maybe TRBD1 (6 bases). The CDR3 extends over 15 amino acids. Looked up from germline, CDR1 is SGHRS and CDR2 is YFSETQ. The germline V and J ends were trimmed by 1 base and 3 bases, with 13 bases remaining between them. The CDR3 reads CASSLSGGADYGYTF. DNA of the CDR3: TGCGCCAGCAGCTTGAGCGGGGGCGCCGACTATGGCTACACCTTC.

The V and J genes are TRBV4-1 and TRBJ1-2; unclear D gene. The germline V and J ends were trimmed by 0 bases and 8 bases, with 13 bases remaining between them. The CDR3 is 14 residues long. Per the germline V gene, CDR1 is MGHRA and CDR2 is YSYEKL. DNA of the CDR3: TGCGCCAGCAGCCAAGATATAGTGTTGAGAGGCTACACCTTC. This gives the protein CASSQDIVLRGYTF.